This paragraph reports one TCR beta chain. The antigen is undetermined. Repertoires were generated with immunoSEQ multiplex PCR, while TCRdb's copy carries only in-frame clones and drops some. The sample records about 2,600 clones, more than 70% being singletons. Donors had limited-stage small-cell lung cancer, resected between the late 2000s and the early 2020s. Normal lung samples lay at least 2 cm from the tumor margin. This specimen comes from a study of T cells and copy number aberrations in small-cell lung cancer. Regarding the study as a whole: Versus adjacent lung, tumor T-cell richness and clonality were lower; density nonsignificantly. All specimens were formalin-fixed paraffin-embedded tissue, which is known to introduce sequencing artifacts.

With 1 base clipped from V and 0 bases from J, the junction kept 4 bases outside the gene matches. The CDR3 is made up of 16 amino acids. Germline lookup yields CDR1 GTSNPN and CDR2 SVGIG (reference sequence). The receptor was isolated from a man between 65 and 85 years old with small cell lung cancer. The chain joins TRBV30 to TRBJ1-3, with 9 positions matching TRBD1. Sequences were obtained from normal tissue next to the tumor. The CDR3 loop is CAWSGGQGLSGNTIYF. Here the CDR3 DNA reads TGTGCCTGGAGTGGGGGACAGGGCCTCTCTGGAAACACCATATATTTT.